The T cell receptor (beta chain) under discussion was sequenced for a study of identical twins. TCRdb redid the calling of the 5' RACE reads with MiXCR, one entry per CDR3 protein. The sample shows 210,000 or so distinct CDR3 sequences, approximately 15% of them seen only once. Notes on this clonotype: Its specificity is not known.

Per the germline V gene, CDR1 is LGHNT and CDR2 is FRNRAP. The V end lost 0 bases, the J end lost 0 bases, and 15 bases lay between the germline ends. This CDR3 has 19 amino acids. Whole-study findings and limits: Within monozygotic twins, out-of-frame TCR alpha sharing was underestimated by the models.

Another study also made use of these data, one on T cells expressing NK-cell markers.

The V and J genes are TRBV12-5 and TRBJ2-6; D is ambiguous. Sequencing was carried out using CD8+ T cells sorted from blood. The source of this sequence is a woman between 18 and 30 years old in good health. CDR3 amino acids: CASGLVRDLFSSGANVLTF. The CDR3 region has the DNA TGTGCTAGTGGTTTGGTACGCGATCTCTTTAGCTCTGGGGCCAACGTCCTGACTTTC.